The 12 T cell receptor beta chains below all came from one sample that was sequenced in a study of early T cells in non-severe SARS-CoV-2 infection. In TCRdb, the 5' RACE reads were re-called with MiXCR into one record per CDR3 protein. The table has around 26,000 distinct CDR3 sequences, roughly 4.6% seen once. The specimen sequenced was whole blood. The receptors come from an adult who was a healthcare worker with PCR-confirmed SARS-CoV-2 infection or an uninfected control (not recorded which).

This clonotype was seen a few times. This chain's CDR3 is CSVAITGQGLSGANVLTF. The CDR3 nucleotides read TGCAGCGTTGCGATTACGGGACAGGGCCTATCTGGGGCCAACGTCCTGACTTTC. The V gene is TRBV29-1, the J gene TRBJ2-6, with 9 bases matching TRBD1. CDR3 size: 18 residues. Germline trimming cut 4 bases from V and 1 base from J; bases unmatched to any gene: 11. Germline CDR1 and CDR2: SQVTM and ANQGSEA.

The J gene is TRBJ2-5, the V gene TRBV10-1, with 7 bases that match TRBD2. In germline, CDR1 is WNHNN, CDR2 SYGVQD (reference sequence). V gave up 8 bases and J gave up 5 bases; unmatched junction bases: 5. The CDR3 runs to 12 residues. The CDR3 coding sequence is TGCGCCAGCCAGACTAGCAAGGAGACCCAGTACTTC. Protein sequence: CASQTSKETQYF.

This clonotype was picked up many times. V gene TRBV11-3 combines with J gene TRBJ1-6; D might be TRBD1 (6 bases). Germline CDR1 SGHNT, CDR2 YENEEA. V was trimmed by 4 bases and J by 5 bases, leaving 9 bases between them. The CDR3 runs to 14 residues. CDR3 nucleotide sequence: TGTGCCAGCAGCTCCCGGACAGATAATTCACCCCTCCACTTT. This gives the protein CASSSRTDNSPLHF.

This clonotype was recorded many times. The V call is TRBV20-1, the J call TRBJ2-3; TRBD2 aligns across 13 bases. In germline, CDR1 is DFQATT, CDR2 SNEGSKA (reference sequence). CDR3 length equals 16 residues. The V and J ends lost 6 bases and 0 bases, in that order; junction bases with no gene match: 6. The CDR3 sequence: CSASGLAGTSTDTQYF. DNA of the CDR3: TGCAGTGCCTCGGGACTAGCGGGGACCAGCACAGATACGCAGTATTTT.

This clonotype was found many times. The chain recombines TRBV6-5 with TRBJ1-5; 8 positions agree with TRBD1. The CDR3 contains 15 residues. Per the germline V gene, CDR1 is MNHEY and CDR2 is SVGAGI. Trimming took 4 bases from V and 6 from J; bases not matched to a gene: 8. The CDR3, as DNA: TGTGCCAGCAGTTCTGGCAGGGGGCTAGCTCAGCCCCAGCATTTT. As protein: CASSSGRGLAQPQHF.

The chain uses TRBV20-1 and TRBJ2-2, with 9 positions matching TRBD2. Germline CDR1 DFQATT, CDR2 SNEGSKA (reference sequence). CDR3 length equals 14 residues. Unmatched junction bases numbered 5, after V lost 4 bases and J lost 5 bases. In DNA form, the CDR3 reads TGCAGTGCTAAGTTAGCGGGGGCAACCGGGGAGCTGTTTTTT. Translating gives CSAKLAGATGELFF.

The CDR3 DNA sequence: TGTGCCAGCAGCCTCGGAAGGGGCCACGAGCAGTACTTC. Its translation: CASSLGRGHEQYF. The rearrangement joins TRBV7-8 to TRBJ2-7; D is possibly TRBD1 (5 bases). CDR3 size: 13 residues. The V gene's germline CDR1 is SGHVS and CDR2 FQNEAQ. Trimming removed 5 bases at V and 5 bases at J, with 13 bases between.

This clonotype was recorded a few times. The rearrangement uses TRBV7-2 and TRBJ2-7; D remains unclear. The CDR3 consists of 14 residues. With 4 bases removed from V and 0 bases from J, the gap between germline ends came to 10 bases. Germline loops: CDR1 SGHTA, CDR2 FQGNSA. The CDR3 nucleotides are TGTGCCAGCAGCTATGGGGTTAGCTCCTACGAGCAGTACTTC. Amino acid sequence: CASSYGVSSYEQYF.

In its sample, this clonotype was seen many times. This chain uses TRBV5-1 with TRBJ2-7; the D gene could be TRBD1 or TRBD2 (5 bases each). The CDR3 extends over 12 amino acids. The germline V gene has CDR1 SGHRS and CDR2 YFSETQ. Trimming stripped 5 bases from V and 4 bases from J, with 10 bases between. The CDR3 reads CASSFGAYEQYF. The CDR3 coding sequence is TGCGCCAGCAGTTTCGGGGCATACGAGCAGTACTTC.

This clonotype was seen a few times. DNA for the CDR3: TGTGCCTGGAGTGTGATACAGTTTAATGAAAAACTGTTTTTT. Its translation: CAWSVIQFNEKLFF. This chain uses TRBV30 with TRBJ1-4; D uncertain. Trimming pared 0 bases from V and 4 bases from J, leaving 9 bases between. The CDR3 has 14 residues. Germline V gives CDR1 GTSNPN, CDR2 SVGIG (reference sequence). Supplemented by reference TRBV30 and TRBJ1-4, the full variable domain reads SQTIHQWPATLVQPVGSPLSLECTVEGTSNPNLYWYRQAAGRGLQLLFYSVGIGQISSEVPQNLSASRPQDRQFILSSKKLLLSDSGFYLCAWSVIQFNEKLFFGSGTQLSVL.

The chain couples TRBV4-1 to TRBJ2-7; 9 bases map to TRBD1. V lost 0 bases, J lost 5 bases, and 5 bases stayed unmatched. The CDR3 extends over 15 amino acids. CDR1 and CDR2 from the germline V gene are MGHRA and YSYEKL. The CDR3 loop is CASSQDPDRGDEQYF. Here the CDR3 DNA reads TGCGCCAGCAGCCAAGATCCCGACAGGGGGGACGAGCAGTACTTC.

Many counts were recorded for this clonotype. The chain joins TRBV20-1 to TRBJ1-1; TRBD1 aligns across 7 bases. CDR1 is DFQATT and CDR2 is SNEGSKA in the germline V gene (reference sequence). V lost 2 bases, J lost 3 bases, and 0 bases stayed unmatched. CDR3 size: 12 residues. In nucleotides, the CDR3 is TGCAGTGCTAGACAGGGGGACACTGAAGCTTTCTTT. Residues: CSARQGDTEAFF.